This T cell receptor (beta chain) was recorded in a study of spatial heterogeneity in lung cancer. Overall study context: There were consistently more beta-chain sequences detected than alpha-chain sequences.

The trim removed 1 base at V and 10 bases at J, leaving 13 bases unmatched. The CDR3 extends over 17 amino acids. Germline loops: CDR1 SGDLS, CDR2 YYNGEE. Specified time point: sample taken at primary tumor resection. Material for sequencing was whole RNA from tumor, nontumor lung or frozen PBMC, left unsorted. On each TCR cDNA molecule, a unique molecular identifier was present. TCRdb called the 5' RACE reads again in MiXCR, with one record for every CDR3 protein. The data hold some 38,000 distinct CDR3 sequences, with 2.5% to 3.5% observed a single time. This clonotype has at least ten counts. The source is a male donor with early-stage non-small cell lung cancer. V gene TRBV9 combines with J gene TRBJ2-1; TRBD2 matches 11 bases. This sample comprised normal lung tissue next to the tumor, obtained at surgery. For the CDR3, the DNA is TGTGCCAGCAGCGTATCCGGATGGGCTAGCGGGAGGTTGGAGCAGTTCTTC. It is translated as CASSVSGWASGRLEQFF.